The entry below gives a single T cell receptor (beta chain) sequence along with its context. The length of the CDR3 is 15 residues. Germline values: CDR1 SGHRS, CDR2 YFSETQ. The V segment lost 4 bases and the J segment 3 bases; nucleotides outside the gene matches: 9. This sample was taken from a study of shared clonotypes between healthy human individuals. The repertoire was sequenced with immunoSEQ multiplex PCR; TCRdb's copy has only in-frame clones and lacks some. The table records under 2,000,000 clones, about 95% of them present only once. CD45RO negativity and positive selection for CCR7 defined naive CD8 cells, a population that excluded terminally differentiated effector memory CD45RA+ cells.

Sample: naive CD8+ T cells sorted from blood. This receptor was obtained from a young man in good health. The chain carries TRBV5-1 and TRBJ1-1, with 7 bases lining up with TRBD1. The CDR3 reads CASSIHGQGDTEAFF. CDR3 nucleotide sequence: TGCGCCAGCAGCATTCACGGGCAGGGGGACACTGAAGCTTTCTTT.